One sample yielded the 15 T cell receptor beta chains listed below, sequenced in a study of Ad26.COV2.S vaccination and SARS-CoV-2 variants (dated by TCRdb to about 2021). Receptor amplification or capture employed the immunoSEQ multiplex PCR assay. TCRdb took this table from immuneACCESS and kept in-frame rearrangements with V and J called. Such tables lack part of the clones; where checked against another copy, unresolved V genes explain under half of the gap, and the rest is unexplained. The sample data list fewer than 400,000 clones, and around nine tenths of these were observed just once. The top ten clonotypes cover approximately 1.9% of the sample. What this sample's treatment or condition label stands for: some 20 received Ad26.COV2.S at low or high dose, single or two shots; about five received placebo; per-sample allocation not given. For vaccine and placebo recipients, the sequenced repertoires came from samples collected on day 63 after the first injection.

The specimen was peripheral blood, collected in a trial of Ad26.COV2.S vaccine versus placebo. Receptor source: a person between 18 and 60 years old who received the Ad26.COV2.S COVID-19 vaccine or a placebo.

The chain carries TRBV5-1 and TRBJ2-2, with TRBD2 matching 9 bases. Unmatched junction bases numbered 7, after V lost 5 bases and J lost 5 bases. The CDR3 extends over 15 amino acids. CDR1 is SGHRS and CDR2 is YFSETQ in the germline V gene. For the CDR3, the DNA is TGCGCCAGCAGAACCGGGACTAGCCCAACCGGGGAGCTGTTTTTT. Its protein product is CASRTGTSPTGELFF.

The chain employs TRBV5-1 and TRBJ2-3, with 7 nucleotides matching TRBD2. Germline CDR1 SGHRS, CDR2 YFSETQ. CDR3 length equals 13 residues. J was trimmed by 5 bases and V by 8 bases; bases with no gene match: 8. This chain's CDR3 is CASPREPKDTQYF. The CDR3 DNA reads TGCGCCAGTCCGCGGGAGCCCAAAGATACGCAGTATTTT.

The chain employs TRBV5-6 and TRBJ2-5, with unresolved D. V lost 1 base and J 2 bases, leaving 9 bases between the germline ends. Germline CDR1 is SGHDT and CDR2 is YYEEEE. The length of the CDR3 is 14 residues. CDR3 coding DNA: TGTGCCAGCAGCTTGAGGGCCCGTCAAGAGACCCAGTACTTC. This codes for CASSLRARQETQYF.

V and J are TRBV18 and TRBJ2-7, with 7 positions matching TRBD1. CDR1 KGHSH and CDR2 LQKENI come from the germline V gene. The CDR3 is 15 residues long. Trimming took 3 bases from V and 4 from J; bases not matched to a gene: 9. The CDR3 region has the DNA TGTGCCAGCTCACCGGTCCGGGACAGACAATACGAGCAGTACTTC. It yields the protein CASSPVRDRQYEQYF.

This sequence joins TRBV4-2 and TRBJ2-1, with 7 bases identical to TRBD2. Germline CDR1 reads LGHNA; CDR2 reads YNFKEQ. The V and J ends lost 4 bases and 6 bases, in that order; junction bases with no gene match: 9. The CDR3 length is 15 residues. CDR3 DNA sequence: TGTGCCAGCAGCCCCCTCGGGAGGAGGATCAATGAGCAGTTCTTC. The encoded protein is CASSPLGRRINEQFF.

This chain uses TRBV24-1 with TRBJ2-5, with 10 positions matching TRBD2. Losses at the gene ends were 5 bases for V and 4 bases for J; bases not matched to a gene: 6. Germline V CDR1 and CDR2: KGHDR, SFDVKD. The CDR3 has 15 residues. The CDR3 region is CATSAEGLASETQYF. In nucleotides, the CDR3 is TGTGCCACCAGTGCGGAGGGACTAGCGTCAGAGACCCAGTACTTC.

The chain links TRBV9 to TRBJ2-1; no clear D. The germline gives CDR1 SGDLS, CDR2 YYNGEE. This CDR3 comprises 13 residues. V lost 4 bases, J lost 7 bases, and 12 bases lay in between. The CDR3 loop is CASSIYNGNEQFF. The DNA of the CDR3 is TGTGCCAGCAGCATATACAATGGGAATGAGCAGTTCTTC.

V is TRBV29-1 and J is TRBJ2-7, with TRBD2 matching 9 bases. Germline trimming cut 1 base from V and 2 bases from J; bases unmatched to any gene: 3. The CDR3 covers 14 residues. CDR1 and CDR2 from the germline V gene are SQVTM and ANQGSEA. The CDR3 reads CSVEGTSETYEQYF. CDR3 nucleotide sequence: TGCAGCGTTGAAGGGACTAGCGAGACCTACGAGCAGTACTTC.

The chain uses TRBV6-5 and TRBJ1-1, with D perhaps TRBD1 (5 bases). Deletions cut 3 bases from V and 2 bases from J, with 10 bases between. CDR1 and CDR2 from the germline V gene are MNHEY and SVGAGI. CDR3 length equals 14 residues. The CDR3 nucleotides read TGTGCCAGCAGTTATAAAAGGGGAAACACTGAAGCTTTCTTT. Amino acids: CASSYKRGNTEAFF.

The gene calls are TRBV7-3 and TRBJ2-6; D is undetermined. This CDR3 contains 17 residues. The germline CDR1 and CDR2 sequences are SGHTA and FQGTGA. Between the trimmed V and J ends, which lost 1 base and 3 bases, there was a span of 13 bases. CDR3 sequence: CASSLKTLVGGANVLTF. CDR3 DNA: TGTGCCAGCAGCTTAAAGACTCTAGTCGGTGGGGCCAACGTCCTGACTTTC.

V is TRBV7-8 and J is TRBJ2-7; 11 bases align to TRBD2. This CDR3 is built from 16 residues. V trimming: 5 bases; J trimming: 1 base; junction bases outside the gene matches: 7. Germline assignment: CDR1 SGHVS and CDR2 FQNEAQ. This chain's CDR3 is CASSLISGRASYEQYF. CDR3 nucleotide sequence: TGTGCCAGCAGCCTTATTAGCGGGAGGGCATCCTACGAGCAGTACTTC.

The chain carries TRBV6-5 and TRBJ2-5, with D uncertain. CDR1 and CDR2 from the germline V gene are MNHEY and SVGAGI. The CDR3 contains 14 residues. Trimming shortened V by 5 bases and J by 1 base, and 11 bases separated the two germline ends. The CDR3 protein is CASSLYRSQETQYF. The CDR3 DNA follows: TGTGCCAGCAGTCTTTATCGATCCCAAGAGACCCAGTACTTC.

This chain links TRBV7-3 with TRBJ1-1; 8 bases are a match to TRBD1. Germline V gene data show CDR1 as SGHTA and CDR2 as FQGTGA. The CDR3 consists of 16 residues. The V and J ends lost 5 bases and 7 bases, in that order; junction bases with no gene match: 15. This chain's CDR3 is CASSITGGPANGEAFF. In nucleotides, the CDR3 is TGTGCCAGCAGCATTACAGGGGGGCCAGCAAACGGTGAAGCTTTCTTT.

The chain recombines TRBV28 with TRBJ1-6, with 10 positions matching TRBD1. Trimming removed 3 bases from V and 2 bases from J; junction bases left unmatched: 10. The CDR3 runs 19 residues. The germline gives CDR1 MDHEN, CDR2 SYDVKM. In DNA, the CDR3 is TGTGCCAGCAGTTTTATCAAAAGGACAGGGGGACCCTATAATTCACCCCTCCACTTT. As protein: CASSFIKRTGGPYNSPLHF.

This clone was counted a single time. V and J are TRBV29-1 and TRBJ1-2; D gene ambiguous. V was cut by 0 bases and J by 8 bases, with 16 bases left in between. The CDR3 runs to 14 residues. Germline lookup yields CDR1 SQVTM and CDR2 ANQGSEA. CDR3 bases: TGCAGCGTTGAAGATCGTCCGACGGGCGACGGCTACACCTTC. Translation: CSVEDRPTGDGYTF.